The source of this TCR beta chain is a study of blood T cells in healthy people across ages. With a J-beta primer mix and a sample-barcoded 5' primer, a second PCR ran about 7 to 12 cycles. TCRdb re-analysed the 5' RACE reads in MiXCR, keeping a single row per CDR3 protein. Here the sample spans 1 million to 1.2 million distinct CDR3 sequences, around two fifths being singletons. Germline loops: CDR1 DFQATT, CDR2 SNEGSKA (reference sequence). This CDR3 comprises 12 residues. V was pared by 5 bases and J by 10 bases, with 6 bases of the junction left unmatched. The rearrangement joins TRBV20-1 to TRBJ2-1; 9 nucleotides line up with TRBD2. Sequenced material: blood. This TCR came from a young man in good health. This CDR3 is CSAGTSTGEQFF. CDR3 nucleotides: TGCAGTGCTGGGACTAGCACCGGAGAGCAGTTCTTC.